This T cell receptor (beta chain) is from a study of blood T cell repertoires in COVID-19. As for the study in general: The United States, Italy and Spain provided the acute and convalescent COVID-19 samples.

CDR3 length equals 13 residues. V lost 8 bases and J 10 bases, leaving 20 bases between the germline ends. In the source study's methods: Estimates of nucleated cell counts were drawn from the amplification of reference gene primers. Data came from immunoSEQ multiplex PCR; TCRdb stores just in-frame clones and leaves some out. V and J calls and clone size are those listed in that table; D and trimming were worked out from the DNA. The sample has about 90,000 clones, 60% to 85% seen once. Sample: peripheral blood. The source is a man in his 70s with acute or convalescent COVID-19. The chain couples TRBV12-3 or TRBV12-4 to TRBJ1-1, with D possibly TRBD1 on 6 matching bases. The CDR3 loop is CASSLQGIVRAFF. The CDR3 region has the DNA TGTGCCAGCTCCCTTCAGGGGATAGTTAGAGCTTTCTTT.